This T cell receptor beta chain was sequenced during a study of blood T cell repertoires in COVID-19. Deletions cut 5 bases from V and 4 bases from J, with 7 bases between. CDR3 length: 12 residues. CDR1 and CDR2 (germline): SEHNR, FQNEAQ (reference sequence). The assay was immunoSEQ multiplex PCR, and TCRdb's table has in-frame clones only and misses some. The sample has under 200,000 clones; about 89% are singletons. Cohort 3 recovered donors had two negative PCRs, clearance, or symptom resolution. The clonotype originates from a woman under 30 who had recovered from COVID-19. The sample comprised PBMCs or T cells enriched from blood (not recorded which). V is TRBV7-9 and J is TRBJ2-3; D gene ambiguous. The DNA for the CDR3 is TGTGCCAGCAGCCGCCAGTCAGATACGCAGTATTTT. Amino acid sequence: CASSRQSDTQYF.